This entry describes one TCR beta chain. Antigen: not known. This sample was included in a study of blood T cells in healthy people across ages. Study findings and constraints: A strong correlation between TCR beta diversity and naive T cell percentage was seen.

For the second PCR, which ran for roughly 6 to 12 cycles, a sample-barcoded 5' primer and a J-beta primer mix were used. TCRdb used MiXCR to reprocess the 5' RACE reads, holding one entry per CDR3 protein. The sample lists about 1.6 million distinct CDR3 sequences, approximately 32% seen once, with about 10% in the top ten. Deletions cut 10 bases from V and 5 bases from J, with 16 bases between. The germline gives CDR1 ENHRY, CDR2 SYGVKD. The CDR3 length is 13 residues. V and J are TRBV10-3 and TRBJ2-3; a weak D match, TRBD2 (6 bases). The TCR sequence derives from a woman in her twenties or thirties in good health. Sequencing used blood. CDR3 DNA: TGTGCCACCGGAGGCGGGGAGATAGATACGCAGTATTTT. It specifies CATGGGEIDTQYF.